This T cell receptor beta chain appears in the sequencing data of a study of blood T cells in healthy people across ages. Remarks on this clonotype: Its antigen remains unknown.

General study results and limits: When set beside aged donors, long-lived donors presented more naive CD4+ cells and higher diversity.

The CDR3 totals 12 residues. Germline V gene sequence: CDR1 SNHLY, CDR2 FYNNEI. J lost 5 bases, V lost 10 bases, and 6 bases had no gene match. Primers used in a second PCR of roughly 6 to 11 cycles were a sample-barcoded 5' primer and a J-beta primer mix. TCRdb redid the calling of the 5' RACE reads with MiXCR, one entry per CDR3 protein. The sample includes over 1,200,000 distinct CDR3 sequences, 59% of them seen just once. This clonotype originated in a man between 18 and 29 years old in good health. This chain links TRBV2 with TRBJ2-3; the match to TRBD2 covers 7 bases. The source material was blood. CDR3 nucleotides: TGTGCCACTGTTTGGGGGGGAGATACGCAGTATTTT. Translated, it gives CATVWGGDTQYF.